The clone carrying this T cell receptor (beta chain) is labeled large. Its antigen remains unknown. The time point here: sample taken at primary tumor resection. The sample belongs to a study of spatial heterogeneity in lung cancer. Study findings and constraints: The study found that expanded intratumoral alpha and beta TCR counts tracked tumor mutation counts. Expanded TCR counts, ubiquitous and regional, correlated respectively with ubiquitous and regional nonsynonymous mutation counts.

The germline V gene encodes CDR1 MDHEN and CDR2 SYDVKM. This CDR3 contains 15 residues. V was trimmed by 6 bases and J by 0 bases, leaving 12 bases between them. Via MiXCR, TCRdb re-called the 5' RACE reads, giving one row per CDR3 protein. The sample carries more than 600 distinct CDR3 sequences, 14% recorded once. The sequence was obtained from a male donor with early-stage non-small cell lung cancer. The V and J genes are TRBV28 and TRBJ1-5; maybe TRBD1 (6 bases). This specimen was lung tumor tissue, taken at surgery. The CDR3 protein is CASRIDRLSNQPQHF. The CDR3 nucleotides are TGTGCCAGCAGGATAGACAGGCTTAGCAATCAGCCCCAGCATTTT.